These T cell receptor beta chains were read from a single sample in a study of breast tumors, draining lymph nodes, adjacent tissues. TCRdb reprocessed the multiplex PCR reads via MiXCR and lists one record per CDR3 protein. The sample shows 50,000 to 85,000 distinct CDR3 sequences, approximately 47% of them seen only once. Sequencing was performed on breast tumor tissue. The receptors shown here come from a female donor with breast cancer. Some clones in this sample may be carry-over from other donors' samples. CDR3s include the opening cysteine and the closing phenylalanine or tryptophan. D genes are given only for firm matches. Size is stated for part of the rows, as once, few or many counts, or as a class when the clone is expanded.

V	D	J	size	CDR3	DNA
TRBV4-1	TRBD1	TRBJ1-4	-	CASSQDRGLNEKLFF	TGCGCCAGCAGCCAGGACAGGGGGCTGAATGAAAAACTGTTTTTT
TRBV15	-	TRBJ2-1	many	CATSRLVFDEQFF	TGTGCCACCAGCAGACTAGTTTTCGATGAGCAGTTCTTC
TRBV6-1	TRBD2	TRBJ2-7	-	CASSPTSGRLRAQYF	TGTGCCAGCAGTCCGACTAGCGGGAGATTACGCGCGCAGTACTTC
TRBV29-1	-	TRBJ2-1	many	CSVVIRAQFF	TGCAGCGTTGTCATCAGGGCACAGTTCTTC
TRBV28	-	TRBJ1-5	-	CASSSQGNQPQHF	TGTGCCAGCAGTAGTCAGGGGAATCAGCCCCAGCATTTT
TRBV29-1	TRBD2	TRBJ2-1	large	CSAREGGNEQFF	TGCAGCGCCCGGGAGGGAGGGAATGAGCAGTTCTTC
TRBV11-2	-	TRBJ2-7	many	CASSLEGHRSYEQYF	TGTGCCAGCAGCTTAGAAGGGCATCGCTCCTACGAGCAGTACTTC
TRBV2	TRBD1	TRBJ2-5	-	CASSGGQVVTQYF	TGTGCCAGCAGTGGGGGACAGGTGGTGACCCAGTACTTC
TRBV6-1	-	TRBJ1-4	many	CASSVATNEKLFF	TGTGCCAGCAGTGTTGCAACTAATGAAAAACTGTTTTTT
TRBV3-1	-	TRBJ2-1	-	CASSLMAGSYNERFF	TGTGCCAGCAGCCTTATGGCGGGATCCTACAATGAGCGGTTCTTC
TRBV30	-	TRBJ1-6	many	CAWSVAGRSPLHF	TGTGCCTGGAGTGTGGCAGGAAGGTCACCCCTCCACTTT
TRBV6-1	TRBD2	TRBJ2-7	many	CASSKTIAGATYEQYF	TGTGCCAGCAGTAAGACGATAGCGGGGGCCACCTACGAGCAGTACTTC
TRBV28	TRBD2	TRBJ2-3	many	CASSLRRSGSGTQYF	TGTGCCAGCAGTTTACGGCGAAGCGGGAGTGGTACGCAGTATTTT
TRBV20-1	-	TRBJ1-5	-	CSAREAGKTNNQPQHF	TGCAGTGCTAGAGAGGCGGGAAAGACCAACAATCAGCCCCAGCATTTT